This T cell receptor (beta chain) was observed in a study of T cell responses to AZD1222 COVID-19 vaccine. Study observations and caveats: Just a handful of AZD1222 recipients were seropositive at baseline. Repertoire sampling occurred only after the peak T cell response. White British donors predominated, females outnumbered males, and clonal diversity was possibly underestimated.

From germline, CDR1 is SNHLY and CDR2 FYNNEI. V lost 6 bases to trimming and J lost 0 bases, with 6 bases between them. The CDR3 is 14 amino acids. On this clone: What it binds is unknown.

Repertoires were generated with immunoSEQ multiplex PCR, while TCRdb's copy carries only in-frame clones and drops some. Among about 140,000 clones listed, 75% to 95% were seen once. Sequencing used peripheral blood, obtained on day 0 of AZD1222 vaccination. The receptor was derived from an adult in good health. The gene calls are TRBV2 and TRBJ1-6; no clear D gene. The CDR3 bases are TGTGCCAGCAGGACGAGCTCCTATAATTCACCCCTCCACTTT. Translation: CASRTSSYNSPLHF.